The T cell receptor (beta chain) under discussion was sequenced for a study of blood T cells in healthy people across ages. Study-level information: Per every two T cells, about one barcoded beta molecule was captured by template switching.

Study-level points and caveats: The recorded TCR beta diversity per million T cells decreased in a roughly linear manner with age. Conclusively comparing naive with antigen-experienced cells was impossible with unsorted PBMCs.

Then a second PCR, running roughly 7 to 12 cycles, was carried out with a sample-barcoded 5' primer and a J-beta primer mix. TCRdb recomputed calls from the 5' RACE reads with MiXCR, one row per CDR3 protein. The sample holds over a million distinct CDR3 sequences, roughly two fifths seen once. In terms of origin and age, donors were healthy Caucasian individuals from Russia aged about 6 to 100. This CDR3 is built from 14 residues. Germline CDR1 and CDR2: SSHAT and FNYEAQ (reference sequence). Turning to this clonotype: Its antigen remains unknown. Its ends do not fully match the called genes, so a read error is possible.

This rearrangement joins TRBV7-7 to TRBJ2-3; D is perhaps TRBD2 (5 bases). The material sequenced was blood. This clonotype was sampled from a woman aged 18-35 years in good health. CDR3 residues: CASSLRSEADTQYF. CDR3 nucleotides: TGTGCTAGCAGCTTACGCTCGGAGGCAGATACGCAGTATTTT.